Below, one T cell receptor (beta chain) is given with its context. Its matching antigen is unknown. This CDR3 is also generated by other DNA sequences in the sample. This sample was taken from a study of shared clonotypes between healthy human individuals. Study context: A couple of women and a few men aged 18 to 49 served as donors. Overall study findings and caveats: Among donors, the sharing of clonotypes was expected to be influenced by sequencing depth.

The V gene lost 5 bases and the J gene lost 4 bases, with 14 bases spanning the gap. The CDR3 totals 14 residues. Germline V lookup: CDR1 MDHEN, CDR2 SYDVKM. Positive CCR7 selection of CD45RO-negative cells yielded the naive CD8 cells, and terminally differentiated effector memory CD45RA+ cells were excluded. The genomic DNA of each subset was split evenly across several immunoSEQ plates. Original analysis: As immunoSEQ supplied junction-only sequences (without quality scores), filtering differed. Repertoires were generated with immunoSEQ multiplex PCR, while TCRdb's copy carries only in-frame clones and drops some. V, J and clone size derive from that table, while D and trimming were established from the DNA sequence. The table lists about 2,100,000 clones, 85% to 95% of them singletons.

The sample was naive CD8+ T cells from PBMCs. The sequence was collected from a man aged 18 to 29 in good health. Some clones in this sample may be carry-over from other donors' samples. The J gene is TRBJ1-2, the V gene TRBV28, with D possibly being TRBD1 (5 bases). In nucleotides, the CDR3 is TGTGCCAGCAGTCTCCCCGGGGCTGGCTATGGCTACACCTTC. Amino acid sequence: CASSLPGAGYGYTF.